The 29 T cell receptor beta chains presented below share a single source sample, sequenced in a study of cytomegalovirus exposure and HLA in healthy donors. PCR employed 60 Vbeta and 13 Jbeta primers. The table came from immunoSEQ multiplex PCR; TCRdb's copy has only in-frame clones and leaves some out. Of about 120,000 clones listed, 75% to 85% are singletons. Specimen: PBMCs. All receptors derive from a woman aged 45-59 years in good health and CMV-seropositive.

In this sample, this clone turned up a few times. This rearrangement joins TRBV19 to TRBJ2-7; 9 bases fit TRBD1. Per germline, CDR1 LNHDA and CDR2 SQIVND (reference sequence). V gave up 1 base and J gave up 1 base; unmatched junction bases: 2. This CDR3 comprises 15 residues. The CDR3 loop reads CASSIAGTGSYEQYF. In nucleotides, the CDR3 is TGTGCCAGTAGTATAGCTGGGACAGGGTCCTACGAGCAGTACTTC.

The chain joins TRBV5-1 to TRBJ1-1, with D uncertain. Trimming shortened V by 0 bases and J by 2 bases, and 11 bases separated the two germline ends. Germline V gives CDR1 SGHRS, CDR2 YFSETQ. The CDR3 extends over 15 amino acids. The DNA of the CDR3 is TGCGCCAGCAGCTTGGACCCACAGAGAAACACTGAAGCTTTCTTT. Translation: CASSLDPQRNTEAFF.

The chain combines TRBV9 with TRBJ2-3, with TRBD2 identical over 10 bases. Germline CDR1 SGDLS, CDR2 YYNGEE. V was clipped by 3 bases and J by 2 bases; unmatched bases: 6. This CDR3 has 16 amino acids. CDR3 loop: CASSARLAGVTDTQYF. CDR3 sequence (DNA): TGTGCCAGCAGCGCACGACTAGCGGGTGTCACAGATACGCAGTATTTT.

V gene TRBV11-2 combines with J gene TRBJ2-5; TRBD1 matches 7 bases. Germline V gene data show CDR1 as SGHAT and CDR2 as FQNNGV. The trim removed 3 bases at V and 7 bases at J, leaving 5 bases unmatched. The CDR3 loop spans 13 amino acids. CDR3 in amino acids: CASSFKGGGTQYF. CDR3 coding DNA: TGTGCCAGCAGCTTCAAAGGGGGCGGGACCCAGTACTTC.

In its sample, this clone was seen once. CDR3 DNA sequence: TGTGCCATCAGCGGAGCGGGAGTAGGCGAGCAGTACTTC. Its translation is CAISGAGVGEQYF. The V gene is TRBV10-3, the J gene TRBJ2-7, with TRBD2 identical over 8 bases. V trimming: 6 bases; J trimming: 6 bases; junction bases outside the gene matches: 7. The CDR3 sequence is 13 residues long. Germline V gene lookup returns CDR1 ENHRY and CDR2 SYGVKD.

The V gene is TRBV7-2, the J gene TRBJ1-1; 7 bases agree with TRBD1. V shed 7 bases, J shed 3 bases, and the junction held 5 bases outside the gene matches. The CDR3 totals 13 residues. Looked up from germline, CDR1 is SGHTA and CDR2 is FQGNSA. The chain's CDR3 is CASTTTGYTEAFF. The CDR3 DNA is TGTGCCAGCACCACGACAGGGTACACTGAAGCTTTCTTT. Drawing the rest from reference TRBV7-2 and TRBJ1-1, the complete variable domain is GAGVSQSPSNKVTEKGKDVELRCDPISGHTALYWYRQSLGQGLEFLIYFQGNSAPDKSGLPSDRFSAERTGGSVSTLTIQRTQQEDSAVYLCASTTTGYTEAFFGQGTRLTVV.

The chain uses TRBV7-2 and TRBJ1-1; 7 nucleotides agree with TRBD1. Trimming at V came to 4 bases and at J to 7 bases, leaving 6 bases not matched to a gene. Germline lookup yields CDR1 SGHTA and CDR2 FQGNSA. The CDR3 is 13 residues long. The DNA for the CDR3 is TGTGCCAGCAGCTATAGACAGGGCTATGAAGCTTTCTTT. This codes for CASSYRQGYEAFF. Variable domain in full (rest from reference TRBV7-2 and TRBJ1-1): GAGVSQSPSNKVTEKGKDVELRCDPISGHTALYWYRQSLGQGLEFLIYFQGNSAPDKSGLPSDRFSAERTGGSVSTLTIQRTQQEDSAVYLCASSYRQGYEAFFGQGTRLTVV.

The CDR3 sequence is CASSQGRGGGGRSYEQFF. Here the CDR3 DNA reads TGCGCCAGCAGCCAAGGGAGAGGAGGCGGCGGGAGGTCGTATGAGCAGTTCTTC. The chain recombines TRBV4-1 with TRBJ2-1; TRBD2 matches at 8 bases. The CDR3 contains 18 residues. Germline values: CDR1 MGHRA, CDR2 YSYEKL. V dropped 1 base and J dropped 8; count of bases not matched to a gene: 16.

In DNA form, the CDR3 reads TGTGCCAGCAGCCCCGGGGAAGGGGAGCTGTTTTTT. It specifies CASSPGEGELFF. The J gene is TRBJ2-2, the V gene TRBV11-2; D perhaps matches TRBD2 (5 bases). CDR3 length: 12 amino acids. Germline V lookup: CDR1 SGHAT, CDR2 FQNNGV. Trimming left V 5 bases short and J 8 bases short, with 9 bases between.

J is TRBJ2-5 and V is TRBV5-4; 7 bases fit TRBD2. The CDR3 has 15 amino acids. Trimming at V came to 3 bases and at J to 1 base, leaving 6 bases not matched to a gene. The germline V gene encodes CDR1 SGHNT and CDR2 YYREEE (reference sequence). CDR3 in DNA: TGTGCCAGCAGCTCCGCGGGGGACGGCCAAGAGACCCAGTACTTC. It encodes CASSSAGDGQETQYF.

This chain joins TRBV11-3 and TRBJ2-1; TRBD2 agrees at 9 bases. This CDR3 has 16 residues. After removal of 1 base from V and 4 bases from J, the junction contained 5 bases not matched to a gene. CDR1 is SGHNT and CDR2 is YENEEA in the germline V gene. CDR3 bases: TGTGCCAGCAGCTTAGCGTGGCGGGAGGGTTACAATGAGCAGTTCTTC. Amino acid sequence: CASSLAWREGYNEQFF.

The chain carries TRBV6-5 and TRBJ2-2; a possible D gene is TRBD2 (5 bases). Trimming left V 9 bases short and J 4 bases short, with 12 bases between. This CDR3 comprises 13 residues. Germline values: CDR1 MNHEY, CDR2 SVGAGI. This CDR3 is CASTISVTGELFF. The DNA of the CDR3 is TGTGCCAGTACCATTAGCGTCACCGGGGAGCTGTTTTTT.

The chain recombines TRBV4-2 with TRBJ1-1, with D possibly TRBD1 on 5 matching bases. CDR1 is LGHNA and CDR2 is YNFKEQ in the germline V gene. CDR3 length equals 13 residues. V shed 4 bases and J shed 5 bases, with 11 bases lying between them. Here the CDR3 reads CASSPLGGTEAFF. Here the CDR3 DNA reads TGTGCCAGCAGCCCCTTGGGGGGGACTGAAGCTTTCTTT.

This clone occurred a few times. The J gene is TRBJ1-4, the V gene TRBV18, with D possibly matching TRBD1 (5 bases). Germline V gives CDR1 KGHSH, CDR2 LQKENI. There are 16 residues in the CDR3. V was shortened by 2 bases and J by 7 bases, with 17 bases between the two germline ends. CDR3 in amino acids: CASSPTDKDGAEKLFF. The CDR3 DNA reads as TGTGCCAGCTCACCAACGGACAAGGACGGAGCTGAAAAACTGTTTTTT.

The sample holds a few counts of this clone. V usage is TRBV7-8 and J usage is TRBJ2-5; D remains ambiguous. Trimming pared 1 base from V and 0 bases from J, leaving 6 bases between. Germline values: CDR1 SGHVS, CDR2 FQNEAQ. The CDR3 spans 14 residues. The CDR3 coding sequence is TGTGCCAGCAGCTTAGTAAACTACCAAGAGACCCAGTACTTC. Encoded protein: CASSLVNYQETQYF.

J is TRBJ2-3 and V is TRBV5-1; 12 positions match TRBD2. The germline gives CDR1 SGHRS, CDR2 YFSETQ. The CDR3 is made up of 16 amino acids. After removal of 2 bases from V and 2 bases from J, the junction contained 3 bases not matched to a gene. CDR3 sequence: CASSFLAGGPTDTQYF. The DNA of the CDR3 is TGCGCCAGCAGCTTTCTAGCGGGGGGGCCCACAGATACGCAGTATTTT.

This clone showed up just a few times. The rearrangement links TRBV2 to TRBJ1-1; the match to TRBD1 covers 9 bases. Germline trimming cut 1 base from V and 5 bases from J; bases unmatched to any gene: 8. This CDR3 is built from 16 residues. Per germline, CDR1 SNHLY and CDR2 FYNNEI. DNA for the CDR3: TGTGCCAGCAGTGAAGGGACAGGGGAACGAGGGACTGAAGCTTTCTTT. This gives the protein CASSEGTGERGTEAFF.

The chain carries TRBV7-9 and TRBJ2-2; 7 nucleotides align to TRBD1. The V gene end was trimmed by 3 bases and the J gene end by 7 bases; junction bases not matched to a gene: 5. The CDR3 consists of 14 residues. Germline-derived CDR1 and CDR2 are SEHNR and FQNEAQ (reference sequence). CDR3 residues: CASSLQGDVGELFF. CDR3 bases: TGTGCCAGCAGCTTGCAGGGGGATGTCGGGGAGCTGTTTTTT.

CDR3 residues: CASSPPSGIVAKNIQYF. The CDR3 bases are TGTGCCAGCAGCCCGCCCTCAGGGATTGTGGCCAAAAACATTCAGTACTTC. The rearrangement joins TRBV11-3 to TRBJ2-4; maybe TRBD1 (5 bases). In germline, CDR1 is SGHNT, CDR2 YENEEA. Trimming pared 5 bases from V and 1 base from J, leaving 18 bases between. The CDR3 contains 17 residues.

The CDR3 here is CASSYELADLSYEQYF. As DNA, the CDR3 is TGTGCCAGCAGTTACGAACTAGCGGACCTCTCCTACGAGCAGTACTTC. The chain uses TRBV6-5 and TRBJ2-7; 8 bases are a match to TRBD2. Looked up from germline, CDR1 is MNHEY and CDR2 is SVGAGI. The CDR3 is 16 residues long. V was clipped by 2 bases and J by 0 bases; unmatched bases: 6.

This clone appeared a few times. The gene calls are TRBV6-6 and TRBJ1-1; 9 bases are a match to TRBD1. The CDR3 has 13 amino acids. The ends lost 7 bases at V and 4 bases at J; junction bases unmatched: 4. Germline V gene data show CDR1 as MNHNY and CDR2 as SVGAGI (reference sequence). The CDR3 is CASNRGRGTEAFF. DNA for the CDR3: TGTGCCAGCAACAGGGGGCGAGGCACTGAAGCTTTCTTT.

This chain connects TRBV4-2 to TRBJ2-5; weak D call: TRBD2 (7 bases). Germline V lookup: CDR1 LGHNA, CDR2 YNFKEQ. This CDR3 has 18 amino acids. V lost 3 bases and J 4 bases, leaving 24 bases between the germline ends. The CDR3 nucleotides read TGTGCCAGCAGCCAGGGACATGAGGCGGGAGAAGGTGGAGAGACCCAGTACTTC. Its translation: CASSQGHEAGEGGETQYF.

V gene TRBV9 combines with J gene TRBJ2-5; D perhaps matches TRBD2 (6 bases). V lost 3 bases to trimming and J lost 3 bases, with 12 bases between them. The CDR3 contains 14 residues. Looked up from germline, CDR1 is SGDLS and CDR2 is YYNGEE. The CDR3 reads CASSAGWGEETQYF. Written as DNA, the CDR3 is TGTGCCAGCAGCGCCGGCTGGGGGGAAGAGACCCAGTACTTC.

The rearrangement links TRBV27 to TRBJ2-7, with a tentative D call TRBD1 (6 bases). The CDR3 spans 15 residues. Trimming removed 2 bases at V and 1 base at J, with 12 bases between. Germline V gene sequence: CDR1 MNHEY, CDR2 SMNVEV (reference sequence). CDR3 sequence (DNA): TGTGCCAGCAGTTTAACTTGGACAGCTTCCTACGAGCAGTACTTC. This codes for CASSLTWTASYEQYF.

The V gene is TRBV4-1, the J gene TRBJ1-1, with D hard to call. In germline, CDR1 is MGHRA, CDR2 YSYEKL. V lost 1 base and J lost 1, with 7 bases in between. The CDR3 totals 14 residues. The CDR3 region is CASSQGTPNTEAFF. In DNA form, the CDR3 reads TGCGCCAGCAGCCAAGGTACACCGAACACTGAAGCTTTCTTT.

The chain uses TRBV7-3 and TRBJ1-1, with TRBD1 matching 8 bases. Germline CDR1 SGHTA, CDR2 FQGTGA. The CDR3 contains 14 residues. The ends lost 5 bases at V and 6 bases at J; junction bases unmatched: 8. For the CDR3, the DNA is TGTGCCAGCAGCCGGGACAGGATGGGCTCTGAAGCTTTCTTT. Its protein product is CASSRDRMGSEAFF.

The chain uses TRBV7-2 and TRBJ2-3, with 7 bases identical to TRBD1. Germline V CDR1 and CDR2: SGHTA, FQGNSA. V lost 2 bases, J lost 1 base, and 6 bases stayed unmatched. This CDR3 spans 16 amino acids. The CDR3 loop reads CASSLIGTDRTDTQYF. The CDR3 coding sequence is TGTGCCAGCAGCTTAATCGGGACAGACCGCACAGATACGCAGTATTTT. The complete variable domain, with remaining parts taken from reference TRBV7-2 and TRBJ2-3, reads GAGVSQSPSNKVTEKGKDVELRCDPISGHTALYWYRQSLGQGLEFLIYFQGNSAPDKSGLPSDRFSAERTGGSVSTLTIQRTQQEDSAVYLCASSLIGTDRTDTQYFGPGTRLTVL.

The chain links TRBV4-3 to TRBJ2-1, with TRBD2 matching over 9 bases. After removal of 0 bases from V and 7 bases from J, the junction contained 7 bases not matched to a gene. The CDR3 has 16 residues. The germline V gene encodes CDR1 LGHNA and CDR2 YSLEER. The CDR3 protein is CASSQDLAGLLNEQFF. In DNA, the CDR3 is TGCGCCAGCAGCCAAGACCTAGCGGGACTATTGAATGAGCAGTTCTTC.

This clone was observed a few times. The DNA of the CDR3 is TGCGCCAGCAGGGACCGGACTAGCAACAATGAGCAGTTCTTC. Translating it yields CASRDRTSNNEQFF. V and J are TRBV5-1 and TRBJ2-1, with TRBD2 matching 8 bases. CDR1 and CDR2 from the germline V gene are SGHRS and YFSETQ. CDR3 length equals 14 residues. The V gene end was trimmed by 5 bases and the J gene end by 5 bases; junction bases not matched to a gene: 6.